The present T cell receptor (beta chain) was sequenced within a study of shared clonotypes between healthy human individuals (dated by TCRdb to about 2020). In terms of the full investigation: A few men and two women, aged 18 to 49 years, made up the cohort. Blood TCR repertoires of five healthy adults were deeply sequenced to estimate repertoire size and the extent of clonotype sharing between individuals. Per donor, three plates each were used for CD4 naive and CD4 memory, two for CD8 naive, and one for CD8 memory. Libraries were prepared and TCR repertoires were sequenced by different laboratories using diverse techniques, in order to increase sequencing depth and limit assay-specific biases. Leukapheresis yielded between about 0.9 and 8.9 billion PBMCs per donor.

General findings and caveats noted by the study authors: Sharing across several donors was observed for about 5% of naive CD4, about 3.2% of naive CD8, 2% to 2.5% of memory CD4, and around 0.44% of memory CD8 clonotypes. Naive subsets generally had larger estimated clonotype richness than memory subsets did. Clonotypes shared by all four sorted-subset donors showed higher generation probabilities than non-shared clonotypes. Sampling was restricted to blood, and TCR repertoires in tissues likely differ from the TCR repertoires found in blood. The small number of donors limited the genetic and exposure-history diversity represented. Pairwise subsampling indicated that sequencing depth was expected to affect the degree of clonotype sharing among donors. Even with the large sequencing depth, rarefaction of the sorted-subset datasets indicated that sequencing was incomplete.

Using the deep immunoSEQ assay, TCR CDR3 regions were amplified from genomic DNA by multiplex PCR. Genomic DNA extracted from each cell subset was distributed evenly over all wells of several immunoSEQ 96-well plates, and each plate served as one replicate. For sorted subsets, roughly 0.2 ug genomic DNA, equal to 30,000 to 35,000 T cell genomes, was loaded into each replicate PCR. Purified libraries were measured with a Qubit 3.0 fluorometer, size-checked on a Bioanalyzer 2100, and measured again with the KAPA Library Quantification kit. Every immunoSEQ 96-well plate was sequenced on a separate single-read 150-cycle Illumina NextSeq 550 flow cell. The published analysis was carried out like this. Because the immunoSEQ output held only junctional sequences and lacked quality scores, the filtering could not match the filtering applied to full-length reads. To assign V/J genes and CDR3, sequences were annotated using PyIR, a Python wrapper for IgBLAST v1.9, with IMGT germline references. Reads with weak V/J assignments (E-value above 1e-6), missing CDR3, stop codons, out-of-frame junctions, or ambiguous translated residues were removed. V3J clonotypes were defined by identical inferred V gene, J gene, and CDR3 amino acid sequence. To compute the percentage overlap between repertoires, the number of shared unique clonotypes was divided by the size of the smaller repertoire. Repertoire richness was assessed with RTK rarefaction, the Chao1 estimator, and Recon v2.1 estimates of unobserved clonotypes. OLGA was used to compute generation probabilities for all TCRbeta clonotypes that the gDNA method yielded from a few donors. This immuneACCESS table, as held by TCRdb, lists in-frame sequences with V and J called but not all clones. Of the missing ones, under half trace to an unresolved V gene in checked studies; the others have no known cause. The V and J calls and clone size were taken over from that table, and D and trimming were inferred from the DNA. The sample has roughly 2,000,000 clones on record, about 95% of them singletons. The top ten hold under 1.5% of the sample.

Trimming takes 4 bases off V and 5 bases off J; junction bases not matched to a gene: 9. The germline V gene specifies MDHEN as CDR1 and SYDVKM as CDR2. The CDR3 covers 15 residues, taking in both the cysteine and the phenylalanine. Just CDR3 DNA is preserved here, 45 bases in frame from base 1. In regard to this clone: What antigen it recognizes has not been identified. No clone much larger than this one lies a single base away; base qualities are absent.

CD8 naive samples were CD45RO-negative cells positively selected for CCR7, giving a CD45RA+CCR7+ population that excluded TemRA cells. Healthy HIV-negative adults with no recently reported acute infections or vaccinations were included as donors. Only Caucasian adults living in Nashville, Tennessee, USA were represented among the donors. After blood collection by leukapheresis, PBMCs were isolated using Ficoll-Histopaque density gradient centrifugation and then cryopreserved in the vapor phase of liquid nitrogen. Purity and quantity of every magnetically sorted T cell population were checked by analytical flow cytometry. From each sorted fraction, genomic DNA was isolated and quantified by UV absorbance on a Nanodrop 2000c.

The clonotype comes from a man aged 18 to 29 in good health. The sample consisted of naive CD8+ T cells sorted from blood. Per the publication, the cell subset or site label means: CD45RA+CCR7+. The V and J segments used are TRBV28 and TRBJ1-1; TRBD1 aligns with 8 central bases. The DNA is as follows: TGTGCCAGCAGTTCCTACAGGGGGGAGGTGACTGAAGCTTTCTTT. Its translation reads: CASSSYRGEVTEAFF.